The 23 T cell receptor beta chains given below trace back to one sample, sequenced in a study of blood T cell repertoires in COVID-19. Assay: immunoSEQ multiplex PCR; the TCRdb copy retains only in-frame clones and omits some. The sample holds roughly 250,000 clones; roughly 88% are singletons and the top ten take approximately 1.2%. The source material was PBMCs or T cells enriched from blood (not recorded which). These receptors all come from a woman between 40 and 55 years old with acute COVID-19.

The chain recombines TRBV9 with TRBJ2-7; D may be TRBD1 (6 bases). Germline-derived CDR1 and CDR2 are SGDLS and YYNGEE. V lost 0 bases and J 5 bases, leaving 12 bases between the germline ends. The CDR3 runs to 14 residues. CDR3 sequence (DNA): TGTGCCAGCAGCGTAGCGAGGGGGACCGACGAGCAGTACTTC. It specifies CASSVARGTDEQYF.

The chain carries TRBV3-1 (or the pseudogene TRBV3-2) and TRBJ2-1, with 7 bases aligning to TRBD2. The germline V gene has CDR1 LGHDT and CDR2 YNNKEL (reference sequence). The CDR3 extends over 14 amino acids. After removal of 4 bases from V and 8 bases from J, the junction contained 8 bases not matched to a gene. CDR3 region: CASSRQQAGDEQFF. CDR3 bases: TGTGCCAGCAGCCGACAACAGGCGGGGGATGAGCAGTTCTTC.

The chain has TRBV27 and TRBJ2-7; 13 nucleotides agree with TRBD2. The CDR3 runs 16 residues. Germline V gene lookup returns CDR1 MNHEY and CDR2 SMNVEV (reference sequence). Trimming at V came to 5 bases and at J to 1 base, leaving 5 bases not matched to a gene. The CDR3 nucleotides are TGTGCCAGCAGTCCGAGGACTAGCGGGAGATCCTACGAGCAGTACTTC. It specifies CASSPRTSGRSYEQYF.

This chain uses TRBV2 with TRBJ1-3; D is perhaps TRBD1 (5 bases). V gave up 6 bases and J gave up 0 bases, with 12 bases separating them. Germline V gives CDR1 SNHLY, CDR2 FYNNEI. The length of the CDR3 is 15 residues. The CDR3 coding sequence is TGTGCCAGCAGCCAGACAGCCTTCTCTGGAAACACCATATATTTT. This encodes CASSQTAFSGNTIYF.

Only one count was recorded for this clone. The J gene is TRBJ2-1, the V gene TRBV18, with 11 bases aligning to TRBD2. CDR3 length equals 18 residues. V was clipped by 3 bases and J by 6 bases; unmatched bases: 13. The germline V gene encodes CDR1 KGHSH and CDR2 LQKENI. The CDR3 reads CASSPSASGRLLFNEQFF. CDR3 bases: TGTGCCAGCTCACCGTCGGCTAGCGGGAGGCTTTTATTCAATGAGCAGTTCTTC.

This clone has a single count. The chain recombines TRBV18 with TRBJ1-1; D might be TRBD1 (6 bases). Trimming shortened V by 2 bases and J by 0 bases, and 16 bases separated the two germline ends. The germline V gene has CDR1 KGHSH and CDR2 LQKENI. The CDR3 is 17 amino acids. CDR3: CASSPGQRTGMNTEAFF. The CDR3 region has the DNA TGTGCCAGCTCACCAGGACAGAGGACGGGGATGAACACTGAAGCTTTCTTT.

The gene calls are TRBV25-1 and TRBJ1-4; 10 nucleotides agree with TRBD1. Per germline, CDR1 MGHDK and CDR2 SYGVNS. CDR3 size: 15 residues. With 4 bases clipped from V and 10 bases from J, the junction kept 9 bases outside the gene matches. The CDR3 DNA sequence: TGTGCCAGCAGTGTATCCGGGACAGGGGTGTCAAAACTGTTTTTT. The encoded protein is CASSVSGTGVSKLFF.

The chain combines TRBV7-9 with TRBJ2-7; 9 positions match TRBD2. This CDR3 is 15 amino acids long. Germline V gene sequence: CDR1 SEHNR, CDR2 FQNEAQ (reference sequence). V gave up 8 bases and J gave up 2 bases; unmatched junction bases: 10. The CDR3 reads CASQGLAGIAYEQYF. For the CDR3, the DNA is TGTGCCAGCCAAGGGCTAGCGGGAATCGCCTACGAGCAGTACTTC.

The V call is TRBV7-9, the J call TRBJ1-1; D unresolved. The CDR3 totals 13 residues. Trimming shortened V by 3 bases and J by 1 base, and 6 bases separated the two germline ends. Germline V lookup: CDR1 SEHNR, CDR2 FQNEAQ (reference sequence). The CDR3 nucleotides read TGTGCCAGCAGCTTTACAGCGAACACTGAAGCTTTCTTT. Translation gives CASSFTANTEAFF.

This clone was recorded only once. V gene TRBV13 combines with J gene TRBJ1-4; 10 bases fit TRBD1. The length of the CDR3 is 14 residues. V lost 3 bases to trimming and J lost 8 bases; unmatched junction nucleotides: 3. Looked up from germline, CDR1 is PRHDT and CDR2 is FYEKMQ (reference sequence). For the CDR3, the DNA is TGTGCCAGCAGCTTGGCGGGACAGGGGGAAAAACTGTTTTTT. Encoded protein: CASSLAGQGEKLFF. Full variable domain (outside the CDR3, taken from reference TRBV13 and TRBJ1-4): AAGVIQSPRHLIKEKRETATLKCYPIPRHDTVYWYQQGPGQDPQFLISFYEKMQSDKGSIPDRFSAQQFSDYHSELNMSSLELGDSALYFCASSLAGQGEKLFFGSGTQLSVL.

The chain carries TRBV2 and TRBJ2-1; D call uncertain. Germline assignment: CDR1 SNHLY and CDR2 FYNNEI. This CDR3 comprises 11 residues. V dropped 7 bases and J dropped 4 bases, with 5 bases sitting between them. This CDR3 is CASTSYNEQFF. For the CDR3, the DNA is TGTGCCAGCACCTCTTACAATGAGCAGTTCTTC.

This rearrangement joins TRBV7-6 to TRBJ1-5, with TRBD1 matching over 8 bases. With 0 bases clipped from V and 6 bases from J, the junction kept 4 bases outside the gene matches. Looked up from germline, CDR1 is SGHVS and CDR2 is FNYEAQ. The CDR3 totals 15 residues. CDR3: CASSLAAGGGQPQHF. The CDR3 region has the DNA TGTGCCAGCAGCTTAGCGGCAGGGGGCGGTCAGCCCCAGCATTTT.

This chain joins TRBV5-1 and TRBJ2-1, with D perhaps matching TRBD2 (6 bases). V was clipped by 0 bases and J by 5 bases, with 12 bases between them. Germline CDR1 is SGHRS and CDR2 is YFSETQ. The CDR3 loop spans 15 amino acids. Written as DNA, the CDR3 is TGCGCCAGCAGCTTGGCTCAGGGAGGAGACAATGAGCAGTTCTTC. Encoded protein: CASSLAQGGDNEQFF.

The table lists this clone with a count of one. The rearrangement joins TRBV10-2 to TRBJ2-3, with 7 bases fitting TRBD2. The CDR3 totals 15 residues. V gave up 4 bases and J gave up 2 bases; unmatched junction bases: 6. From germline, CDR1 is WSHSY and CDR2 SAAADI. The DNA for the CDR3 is TGCGCCAGCAGTGGGGTGACTAGCTTCACAGATACGCAGTATTTT. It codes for CASSGVTSFTDTQYF.

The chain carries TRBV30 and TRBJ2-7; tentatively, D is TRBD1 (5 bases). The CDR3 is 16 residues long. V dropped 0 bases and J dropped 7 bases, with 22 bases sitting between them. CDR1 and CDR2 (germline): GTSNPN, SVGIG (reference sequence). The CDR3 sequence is CAWSVQSSQAKQEQYV. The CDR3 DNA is TGTGCCTGGAGTGTACAGTCGTCACAGGCAAAACAGGAGCAGTACGTC.

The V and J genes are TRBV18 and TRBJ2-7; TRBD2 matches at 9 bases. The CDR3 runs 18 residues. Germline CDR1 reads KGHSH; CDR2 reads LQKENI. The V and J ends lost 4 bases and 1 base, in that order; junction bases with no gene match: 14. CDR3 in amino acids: CASSLEFQLAGRSYEQYF. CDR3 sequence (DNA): TGTGCCAGCTCACTCGAATTTCAACTAGCGGGCAGATCCTACGAGCAGTACTTC.

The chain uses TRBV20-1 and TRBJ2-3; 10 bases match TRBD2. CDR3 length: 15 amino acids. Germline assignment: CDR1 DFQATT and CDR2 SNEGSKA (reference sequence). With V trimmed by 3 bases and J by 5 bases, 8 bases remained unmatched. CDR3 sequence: CSASLSGRAVDTQYF. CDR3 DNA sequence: TGCAGTGCTAGTCTCAGCGGGAGGGCCGTAGATACGCAGTATTTT.

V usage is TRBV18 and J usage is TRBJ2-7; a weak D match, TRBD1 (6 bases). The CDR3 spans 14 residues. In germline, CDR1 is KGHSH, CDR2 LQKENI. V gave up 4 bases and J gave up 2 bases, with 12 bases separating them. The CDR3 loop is CASSRQDTTYEQYV. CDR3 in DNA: TGTGCCAGCTCACGACAGGATACGACCTACGAGCAGTACGTC.

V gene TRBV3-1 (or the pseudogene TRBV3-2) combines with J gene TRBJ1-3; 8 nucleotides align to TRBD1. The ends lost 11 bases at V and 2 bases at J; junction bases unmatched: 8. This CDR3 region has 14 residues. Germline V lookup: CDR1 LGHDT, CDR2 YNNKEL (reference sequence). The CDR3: CAATGDNAGNTIYF. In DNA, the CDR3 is TGTGCCGCGACAGGGGACAACGCTGGAAACACCATATATTTT.

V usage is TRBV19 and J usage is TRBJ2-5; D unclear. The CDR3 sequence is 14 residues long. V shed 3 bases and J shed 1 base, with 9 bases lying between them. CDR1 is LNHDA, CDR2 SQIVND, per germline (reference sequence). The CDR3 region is CASSISGSQETQYF. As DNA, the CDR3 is TGTGCCAGTAGTATTTCTGGCAGCCAAGAGACCCAGTACTTC.

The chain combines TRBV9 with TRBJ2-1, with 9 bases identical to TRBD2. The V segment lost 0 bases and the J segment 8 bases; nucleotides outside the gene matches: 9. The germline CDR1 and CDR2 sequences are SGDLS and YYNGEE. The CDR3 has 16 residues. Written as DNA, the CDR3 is TGTGCCAGCAGCGTAGGTGGTAGCGGGAGATCGGATGAGCAGTTCTTC. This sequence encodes CASSVGGSGRSDEQFF. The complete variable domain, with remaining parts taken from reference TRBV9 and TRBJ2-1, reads DSGVTQTPKHLITATGQRVTLRCSPRSGDLSVYWYQQSLDQGLQFLIQYYNGEERAKGNILERFSAQQFPDLHSELNLSSLELGDSALYFCASSVGGSGRSDEQFFGPGTRLTVL.

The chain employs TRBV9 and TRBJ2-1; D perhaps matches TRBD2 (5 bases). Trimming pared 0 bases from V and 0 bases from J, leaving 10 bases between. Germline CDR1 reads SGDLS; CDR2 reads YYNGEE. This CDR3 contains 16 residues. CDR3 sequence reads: CASSVVGVSSYNEQFF. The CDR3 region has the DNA TGTGCCAGCAGCGTAGTCGGGGTAAGCTCCTACAATGAGCAGTTCTTC.

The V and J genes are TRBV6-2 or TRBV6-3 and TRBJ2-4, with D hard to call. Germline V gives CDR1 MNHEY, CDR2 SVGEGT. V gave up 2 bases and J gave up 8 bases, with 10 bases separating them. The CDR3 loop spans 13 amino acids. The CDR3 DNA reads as TGTGCCAGCAGTTACGTTTCAGCGTACATTCAGTACTTC. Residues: CASSYVSAYIQYF.